This TCR beta chain originates from a study of blood T cell repertoires in COVID-19. Study context: Sites in the United States, Italy and Spain provided acute and convalescent COVID-19 samples. T cells, B-cell-depleted T cells, or PBMCs supplied cDNA or gDNA.

In the original processing: Using reference gene primer amplification, nucleated cell counts were estimated. Method: immunoSEQ multiplex PCR; TCRdb's copy keeps in-frame clones and lacks some. The V and J calls and clone size come from that table; D and trimming were worked out from the DNA. The repertoire holds some 200,000 clones, 75% to 80% seen once, with 26% in the top ten. Trimming removed 4 bases at V and 2 bases at J, with 14 bases between. Germline V CDR1 and CDR2: SGHNT, YENEEA. This CDR3 comprises 15 residues. This sequence originates from an older woman with acute or convalescent COVID-19. Sample: peripheral blood. This rearrangement joins TRBV11-3 to TRBJ2-5, with D possibly matching TRBD1 (6 bases). The CDR3 sequence: CASSSGRGIQETQYF. DNA of the CDR3: TGTGCCAGCAGCTCTGGCAGGGGTATTCAAGAGACCCAGTACTTC.